The table lists the clone carrying this T cell receptor beta chain with many counts. Its antigen remains unknown. The sample originates from a study of CD8+CD57+ T cells in acquired aplastic anemia. Study conclusions and caveats: A significant difference in CD8+ Simpson's diversity between patients and controls was not found. Found in both controls and patients were around 31 CD8+ CDR3 sequences.

This CDR3 has 16 amino acids. Germline V gene sequence: CDR1 MNHEY, CDR2 SMNVEV (reference sequence). V was clipped by 3 bases and J by 0 bases, with 14 bases between them. Flow cytometry had shown expanded CD8+CD57+ cells in the patients chosen for sequencing. Acquired aplastic anemia of severe grade affected all patients. No therapy had been given to the patients at the time of blood sampling. CDR3 and TCR beta VDJ profiling relied on a genomic DNA template. From the reads, TCRdb called clonotypes with MiXCR, one entry per CDR3 protein. The sample lists 250,000 to 350,000 distinct CDR3 sequences; roughly 61% were seen once.

Specimen: sorted CD4+, CD8+, or CD8+CD57+ T cells (not recorded which) from PBMCs. The TCR originated in a human donor with aplastic anemia. The V call is TRBV27, the J call TRBJ1-1; D not certain. CDR3 region: CASSFSAVVMNTEAFF. The CDR3, as DNA: TGTGCCAGCAGTTTCTCCGCAGTCGTGATGAACACTGAAGCTTTCTTT.